A selection of T cell receptor beta chains follows, all from one sample in a study of T cell responses to AZD1222 COVID-19 vaccine. Libraries were prepared by immunoSEQ multiplex PCR; TCRdb keeps only in-frame clonotypes and omits some of them. The table records about 170,000 clones, approximately 91% of them present only once. Source: peripheral blood, taken on day 0 of AZD1222 vaccination. The source of these receptors is an adult in good health. CDR3s include the opening cysteine and the closing phenylalanine or tryptophan. The order of the fields is D gene, J gene, clone size, V gene, CDR3 DNA, CDR3 protein. A D gene is named only where the DNA matches it firmly. For some rows the clone size is stated as once, few or many, or as a class when expanded; others skip it.

NA,TRBJ2-7,NA,TRBV28,TGTGCCAGCAGTTTTACAGGACACTCCTACGAGCAGTACTTC,CASSFTGHSYEQYF
TRBD1,TRBJ1-3,NA,TRBV9,TGTGCCAGCAGCCTCGGCTGGGGACAGGGCGACTCTGGAAACACCATATATTTT,CASSLGWGQGDSGNTIYF
NA,TRBJ1-1,NA,TRBV10-3,TGTGCCATCACTAGGGAGGCGAACACTGAAGCTTTCTTT,CAITREANTEAFF
NA,TRBJ1-5,NA,TRBV5-6,TGTGCCAGCAGCTTTAGGGGGACCAGCAATCAGCCCCAGCATTTT,CASSFRGTSNQPQHF
TRBD2,TRBJ2-1,NA,TRBV19,TGTGCCAGTAGCCTAGCGGGAGGAACGGGTAATGAGCAGTTCTTC,CASSLAGGTGNEQFF
TRBD2,TRBJ2-7,NA,TRBV10-3,TGTGCCATCGGCCCAGCGGGAAGCTCCTACGAGCAGTACTTC,CAIGPAGSSYEQYF
NA,TRBJ2-7,NA,TRBV13,TGTGCCAGCAGCTTCTTAGGAAGAGGACAGTACTCCTACGAGCAGTACTTC,CASSFLGRGQYSYEQYF
NA,TRBJ1-1,NA,TRBV5-1,TGCGCCAGCCGCTTCTCCGGGACAAATATGAACACTGAAGCTTTCTTT,CASRFSGTNMNTEAFF
NA,TRBJ2-2,NA,TRBV14,TGTGCCAGCAGCCCCTGGGGACATTACACCGGGGAGCTGTTTTTT,CASSPWGHYTGELFF
NA,TRBJ1-1,NA,TRBV2,TGTGCCAGCAGTGAGCAGGTTCGGAACACTGAAGCTTTCTTT,CASSEQVRNTEAFF
NA,TRBJ1-5,NA,TRBV2,TGTGCCAGCAGAAAATCACTTAGCAATCAGCCCCAGCATTTT,CASRKSLSNQPQHF
NA,TRBJ2-6,NA,TRBV11-3,TGTGCCAGCTCTGCTGGGGCCAACGTCCTGACTTTC,CASSAGANVLTF
NA,TRBJ1-6,few,TRBV9,TGTGCCAGCAGCCCACACCTGAGCTCCTATAATTCACCCCTCCACTTT,CASSPHLSSYNSPLHF
NA,TRBJ2-3,few,TRBV15,TGTGCCACCAGCAGAGATCTCGCAGATACGCAGTATTTT,CATSRDLADTQYF
NA,TRBJ2-6,NA,TRBV30,TGTGCCTGGAGGGAAGGGGGCTCTGGGGCCAACGTCCTGACTTTC,CAWREGGSGANVLTF
TRBD1,TRBJ1-1,once,TRBV7-9,TGTGCCAGCAGACTACAGGGGTACGACACTGAAGCTTTCTTT,CASRLQGYDTEAFF
TRBD1,TRBJ1-2,NA,TRBV18,TGTGCCAGCTCACCTTCCGGGACAGGGCTATATGGCTACACCTTC,CASSPSGTGLYGYTF
NA,TRBJ1-6,NA,TRBV7-2,TGTGCCAGCGATACAGGGACCAGCTCCTATAATTCACCCCTCCACTTT,CASDTGTSSYNSPLHF
NA,TRBJ1-1,NA,TRBV6-6,TGTGCCAGCAGTTACTCGACATCGTCAGCCACTGAAGCTTTCTTT,CASSYSTSSATEAFF
NA,TRBJ2-7,NA,TRBV7-2,TGTGCCAGCAGCTTAGATTTGGGGGAGCAGTACTTC,CASSLDLGEQYF
NA,TRBJ1-4,NA,TRBV7-9,TGTGCCAGCAGCCCCAACAGCGTAAATGAAAAACTGTTTTTT,CASSPNSVNEKLFF
TRBD2,TRBJ2-1,few,TRBV7-2,TGTGCCAGCAGCTTAGAGTCGGCGGGGGTACTCAATGAGCAGTTCTTC,CASSLESAGVLNEQFF
NA,TRBJ1-5,NA,TRBV3-1/TRBV3-2,TGTGCCAGCAGCCAAGACGCAGGAGGGGCAAATCAGCCCCAGCATTTT,CASSQDAGGANQPQHF
TRBD2,TRBJ2-7,NA,TRBV7-2,TGTGCCAGCAGCTTCGGGGGGGCTCGAGAGCAGTACTTC,CASSFGGAREQYF
NA,TRBJ2-1,NA,TRBV7-2,TGTGCCAGCGGCAGGGGGGGGCTCTACAATGAGCAGTTCTTC,CASGRGGLYNEQFF
NA,TRBJ2-1,NA,TRBV18,TGTGCCAGCTCACCACCGACAGTCACCTCCTACAATGAGCAGTTCTTC,CASSPPTVTSYNEQFF
TRBD1,TRBJ1-1,NA,TRBV25-1,TGTGCCAGCAGTGAATATAGAACAGGGGGCACTGAAGCTTTCTTT,CASSEYRTGGTEAFF
NA,TRBJ1-6,NA,TRBV7-2,TGTGCCAGCAGCTTAGGACGACAGAATTCACCCCTCCACTTT,CASSLGRQNSPLHF
NA,TRBJ1-1,once,TRBV30,TGTGCCTGGAGTGTACGAGGGAGAACTGAAGCTTTCTTT,CAWSVRGRTEAFF
NA,TRBJ2-5,NA,TRBV24-1,TGTGCCACCAGTGGGGTAACAGCTCAAGAGACCCAGTACTTC,CATSGVTAQETQYF
NA,TRBJ2-1,NA,TRBV6-2/TRBV6-3,TGTGCCAGCAGTTATCTAGGACGCCAAGGGAACAATGAGCAGTTCTTC,CASSYLGRQGNNEQFF
TRBD2,TRBJ2-3,NA,TRBV7-3,TGTGCCAGCAGCTTATACCTGTCTAGCGGGAGGCCAGATACGCAGTATTTT,CASSLYLSSGRPDTQYF
NA,TRBJ2-1,once,TRBV9,TGTGCCAGCAGCGTGTCTAGCCGAGATTACAATGAGCAGTTCTTC,CASSVSSRDYNEQFF
NA,TRBJ2-6,NA,TRBV30,TGTGCCTGGAGTCTAGGGGCTGGGGCCAACGTCCTGACTTTC,CAWSLGAGANVLTF
NA,TRBJ1-2,few,TRBV27,TGTGCCAGCAGTTTGAGGGGGGCTAACTATGGCTACACCTTC,CASSLRGANYGYTF
TRBD2,TRBJ2-1,NA,TRBV25-1,TGTGCCAGCACCCCTTTGCGGGGGGGCCTGGATGAGCAGTTCTTC,CASTPLRGGLDEQFF
NA,TRBJ1-1,NA,TRBV5-6,TGTGCCAGCAGCTTGGGCCCCTCCACTGAAGCTTTCTTT,CASSLGPSTEAFF
NA,TRBJ2-5,NA,TRBV29-1,TGCAGCGCCGGAGGGCAAAAGGGGACCCAGTACTTC,CSAGGQKGTQYF
TRBD1,TRBJ2-2,NA,TRBV5-4,TGTGCCAGCAGCTCGACAGGGGCCGGGGAGCTGTTTTTT,CASSSTGAGELFF
TRBD1,TRBJ1-4,NA,TRBV30,TGTGCCTGGAATAGTCAGGGGGCGCTTGGAAAACTGTTTTTT,CAWNSQGALGKLFF
NA,TRBJ1-4,NA,TRBV5-1,TGCGCCAGCAGCCGAGGGGGGAATGAAAAACTGTTTTTT,CASSRGGNEKLFF
NA,TRBJ2-7,NA,TRBV5-3,TGTGCCAGACAAACGGGACAACGAGAGCAGTACTTC,CARQTGQREQYF
TRBD1,TRBJ2-1,NA,TRBV4-1,TGCGCCAGCAGCCAGACAGGGGGAGTCTCCTACAATGAGCAGTTCTTC,CASSQTGGVSYNEQFF
NA,TRBJ1-2,NA,TRBV24-1,TGTGCCACCAGTGACGGGCCGCCTAACTATGGCTACACCTTC,CATSDGPPNYGYTF
NA,TRBJ1-5,NA,TRBV7-6,TGTGCCAGCAGCTTAGAATCGGGGCCTAATCAGCCCCAGCATTTT,CASSLESGPNQPQHF
NA,TRBJ1-1,few,TRBV27,TGTGCCAGCAGTCCAAGGGTATCGGGGAACCCTGAAGCTTTCTTT,CASSPRVSGNPEAFF
TRBD1,TRBJ2-3,NA,TRBV9,TGTGCCAGCAGCACCCGGACAGGGGCGGAGAGCACAGATACGCAGTATTTT,CASSTRTGAESTDTQYF
TRBD1,TRBJ1-2,NA,TRBV28,TGTGCCAGCAGGTCCCAAGGATCAGGGGGCCGGGATGGCTACACCTTC,CASRSQGSGGRDGYTF
NA,TRBJ2-3,NA,TRBV28,TGTGCCAGCAGTTTAATGGGCGGAACCTCAGATACGCAGTATTTT,CASSLMGGTSDTQYF
NA,TRBJ2-5,NA,TRBV9,TGTGCCAGCAGCGCTCCACCGCGGGCAGGGCAAGAGACCCAGTACTTC,CASSAPPRAGQETQYF
NA,TRBJ1-1,NA,TRBV29-1,TGCAGTGGTTCAGTTGCCGCGGGCGGGAACACTGAAGCTTTCTTT,CSGSVAAGGNTEAFF
NA,TRBJ1-2,NA,TRBV10-3,TGTGCCATCAGGGACCAGGGTTTAGGCTATGGCTACACCTTC,CAIRDQGLGYGYTF
NA,TRBJ1-5,NA,TRBV30,TGTGCCTGGAGTTCCGGGACGGGCAATCAGCCCCAGCATTTT,CAWSSGTGNQPQHF
TRBD1,TRBJ2-7,NA,TRBV6-5,TGTGCCAGCAGTTACAGTGGGACAGGACTAACCTACGAGCAGTACTTC,CASSYSGTGLTYEQYF